The rows below give T cell receptor beta chains drawn from one sample of a study of cytomegalovirus exposure and HLA in healthy donors. Data came from immunoSEQ multiplex PCR; TCRdb stores just in-frame clones and leaves some out. The table shows around 200,000 clones, with around 79% occurring only once. The material sequenced was PBMCs. These TCRs come from a girl aged 2-9 years in good health and CMV-seronegative. Both conserved end residues are part of each CDR3. D genes are given only for firm matches. For some rows the clone size is stated as once, few or many, or as a class when expanded; others skip it.

clone_size d_call j_call v_call cdr3_nt cdr3_aa
once NA TRBJ1-2 TRBV19 TGTGCCAGTAGTATAGGCAACGGTGGCTACACCTTC CASSIGNGGYTF
NA NA TRBJ2-7 TRBV7-9 TGTGCCAGCAGCTTAGCGTCTAGCTCCTACGAGCAGTACTTC CASSLASSSYEQYF
NA NA TRBJ1-1 TRBV5-5 TGTGCCAGCAGCTTGGCCCCGACAGCGATGAACACTGAAGCTTTCTTT CASSLAPTAMNTEAFF
NA NA TRBJ2-7 TRBV5-6 TGTGCCAGCAGCTTGGGACTAAGCTCCTACGAGCAGTACTTC CASSLGLSSYEQYF
NA NA TRBJ2-5 TRBV19 TGTGCCAGTAGTACAAAGACAAGTAGACCGCCGATTCAGAAAACCCAGTACTTC CASSTKTSRPPIQKTQYF
NA NA TRBJ2-2 TRBV27 TGTGCCAGCAGGCCGATTAGAACCGGGGAGCTGTTTTTT CASRPIRTGELFF
once TRBD1 TRBJ1-2 TRBV7-9 TGTGCCAGCAGCTCAGCGGACAGGGCCTATGGCTACACCTTC CASSSADRAYGYTF
NA NA TRBJ2-3 TRBV11-3 TGTGCCAGCAGCTTAGATCCTAGCTCCACAGATACGCAGTATTTT CASSLDPSSTDTQYF
NA TRBD1 TRBJ2-7 TRBV7-9 TGTGCCAGCAGCCCCCGGGACAGGCCTATAATTGGCGAGCAGTACTTC CASSPRDRPIIGEQYF
NA TRBD1 TRBJ2-7 TRBV27 TGTGCCAGCAGTCCGGGACAGGGGGCTTGGGAGCAGTACTTC CASSPGQGAWEQYF
few NA TRBJ1-2 TRBV5-1 TGCGCCAGCAGCCGCGACAGGTTTGAAGACTACACCTTC CASSRDRFEDYTF
NA NA TRBJ2-1 TRBV6-1 TGTGCCAGCAGTGCTAGGGGGACCTACAATGAGCAGTTCTTC CASSARGTYNEQFF
NA NA TRBJ1-3 TRBV12-5 TGTGCTAGTGGTTTTCGTCGAGGGCCTGGAAACACCATATATTTT CASGFRRGPGNTIYF
few TRBD2 TRBJ2-5 TRBV5-4 TGTGCCAGCAGCGCGTTGACTAGCGGGGGGTTAATTAAGACCCAGTACTTC CASSALTSGGLIKTQYF
NA NA TRBJ2-2 TRBV9 TGTGCCAGCAGCCCGCGGGGGAACACCGGGGAGCTGTTTTTT CASSPRGNTGELFF
few NA TRBJ1-1 TRBV19 TGTGCCACGAGGGAGGGTTGGACTGAAGCTTTCTTT CATREGWTEAFF
NA TRBD2 TRBJ2-7 TRBV28 TGTGCCAGCAGTTTAAGATCTAGCGGGGGGTACGAGCAGTACTTC CASSLRSSGGYEQYF
few NA TRBJ1-2 TRBV7-9 TGTGCCAGCAGCCAGGGCCAGGGCTATGGCTACACCTTC CASSQGQGYGYTF
NA NA TRBJ2-7 TRBV4-1 TGCGCCAGCAGCCAAGACGTAGGGACTTACTACGAGCAGTACTTC CASSQDVGTYYEQYF
NA NA TRBJ2-2 TRBV19 TGTGCCAGCTCGCGGGGGGAGCTGTTTTTT CASSRGELFF
NA TRBD2 TRBJ2-5 TRBV5-1 TGCGCCAGCAGCTTGGGACTAGCGGGAGGGGGAGAGACCCAGTACTTC CASSLGLAGGGETQYF
NA TRBD1 TRBJ2-7 TRBV10-1 TGCGCCAGCAGTGAGTCGGCGACAGGGGTCTACGAGCAGTACTTC CASSESATGVYEQYF
few TRBD1 TRBJ2-7 TRBV27 TGTGCCAGCAGTGGCAGGGGGCAGGCATCCTACGAGCAGTACTTC CASSGRGQASYEQYF
NA NA TRBJ2-3 TRBV7-2 TGTGCCAGCAGCTTAGGGGGACACAGAGCCTTCCGGTATTTT CASSLGGHRAFRYF
NA NA TRBJ1-4 TRBV11-2 TGTGCCAGCAGCCCCAACCAGAATAATGAAAAACTGTTTTTT CASSPNQNNEKLFF
few NA TRBJ1-1 TRBV7-9 TGTGCCAGCAGCTTATCAGGGGCTGAAGCTTTCTTT CASSLSGAEAFF
NA TRBD2 TRBJ2-5 TRBV5-1 TGCGCCAGCAGCTTGGAAGACGCTGGGGGAGGGCAAGAGACCCAGTACTTC CASSLEDAGGGQETQYF
few TRBD2 TRBJ2-7 TRBV5-1 TGCGCCAGCAGTGGAGGGGGACTAGCGGGGACCTACGAGCAGTACTTC CASSGGGLAGTYEQYF
NA NA TRBJ2-2 TRBV6-5 TGTGCCAGCAGTTACACACAGGCTCGCACCGGGGAGCTGTTTTTT CASSYTQARTGELFF
NA TRBD1 TRBJ2-2 TRBV28 TGTGCCAGCAGTGTCAGGGGGTTGAACACCGGGGAGCTGTTTTTT CASSVRGLNTGELFF
NA NA TRBJ1-6 TRBV10-3 TGTGCCATCAACGGCGGCAGGGAAAATAATTCACCCCTCCACTTT CAINGGRENNSPLHF
NA NA TRBJ2-2 TRBV5-6 TGTGCCAGCAGCTTGGTACAGCTCAACACCGGGGAGCTGTTTTTT CASSLVQLNTGELFF
once TRBD2 TRBJ2-1 TRBV11-2 TGTGCCAGCAGCTTAGATCGGCCCCTTAGCGGGGGTATCTACAATGAGCAGTTCTTC CASSLDRPLSGGIYNEQFF
NA NA TRBJ1-1 TRBV20-1 TGCAGTGCCCACATTAACACTGAAGCTTTCTTT CSAHINTEAFF
NA NA TRBJ2-3 TRBV2 TGTGCCAGCAGTCTCCGAAGCGGCACAGATACGCAGTATTTT CASSLRSGTDTQYF
NA TRBD1 TRBJ1-3 TRBV5-1 TGCGCCAGCAGCTTGGGACAGGGGGCGTCTGGAAACACCATATATTTT CASSLGQGASGNTIYF
once TRBD1 TRBJ1-4 TRBV11-2 TGTGCCAGCAGCTCCCCGGGACAGAGTAATGAAAAACTGTTTTTT CASSSPGQSNEKLFF
once TRBD1 TRBJ1-1 TRBV18 TGTGCCAGCTCACCAATAACAGGGGTGTATACTGAAGCTTTCTTT CASSPITGVYTEAFF
NA NA TRBJ1-2 TRBV6-5 TGTGCCAGCAGTTACGTGGCAGGGACTAACTATGGCTACACCTTC CASSYVAGTNYGYTF
NA NA TRBJ2-1 TRBV18 TGTGCCAGCTCACCGGGGGCACTGAAGTCAAATGAGCAGTTCTTC CASSPGALKSNEQFF
NA NA TRBJ1-5 TRBV6-1 TGTGCCAGCACCCCCGCACCGGGGAGCAATCAGCCCCAGCATTTT CASTPAPGSNQPQHF